This TCR beta chain stems from a study of Ad26.COV2.S vaccination and SARS-CoV-2 variants. Notes on the study in general: The study found higher spike-specific TCR breadth in vaccine than placebo recipients. For non-spike TCRs, breadth in vaccine recipients resembled that in placebo recipients.

The treatment was: approximately 18 received Ad26.COV2.S at low or high dose, single or two shots; roughly 5 received placebo; per-sample allocation not given. Repertoires come from day 63 after the first vaccine or placebo injection. As regards this clone: Its antigen is unknown.

Profiling relied on immunoSEQ multiplex PCR, and the TCRdb table lists in-frame clones only, not all of them. The repertoire holds some 410,000 clones, with roughly 90% as singletons. The V end was cut by 1 base, the J end by 8 bases, with 17 bases between. This CDR3 is built from 15 residues. Germline values: CDR1 LNHNV, CDR2 YYDKDF (reference sequence). This chain joins TRBV15 and TRBJ1-2; D possibly corresponds to TRBD1 (6 bases). The source material was peripheral blood, sampled in a trial of Ad26.COV2.S vaccine versus placebo. The sequence was collected from a person aged 18 to 59 who received the Ad26.COV2.S COVID-19 vaccine or a placebo. The CDR3 DNA sequence: TGTGCCACCAGCAGAGCGGTCGCAGGGGTGCGGGGCTACACCTTC. Protein: CATSRAVAGVRGYTF.